The 9 T cell receptor beta chains below were found in one sample sequenced in a study of vaccination and CD4 T cells after COVID-19. Their recognized antigens are unknown. Once obtained from cultured CD4+ T cells, the DNA was sequenced using the Oncomine TCR Beta short-read assay. TCRdb re-called the PCR reads with MiXCR, one entry per CDR3 protein. The sample lists just over 15,000 distinct CDR3 sequences, 55% to 85% seen once, with 15% to 20% in the top ten. Regarding treatment: roughly nine-day PBMC culture with coronavirus spike peptide pools or control peptides (ViraFEST assay). Sequenced: CD4+ T cells from blood, cultured in vitro. These receptors were obtained from a human donor who had recovered from COVID-19.

This clonotype was detected only a few times. The V gene is TRBV6-1, the J gene TRBJ1-5, with D uncertain. CDR3 length: 15 amino acids. Germline CDR1 is MNHNS and CDR2 is SASEGT. The ends were cut back, 11 bases at V and 4 bases at J, with 21 bases in the middle. Written as DNA, the CDR3 is TGTGCCCCCCTGGGTGTGGGGAACCGAAATCAGCCCCAGCATTTT. Its protein product is CAPLGVGNRNQPQHF.

This CDR3 is CAWSGSPSYNSPLHF. For the CDR3, the DNA is TGTGCCTGGAGTGGTAGCCCCTCCTATAATTCACCCCTCCACTTT. The chain joins TRBV30 to TRBJ1-6; D uncertain. CDR3 length: 15 amino acids. Germline-derived CDR1 and CDR2 are GTSNPN and SVGIG (reference sequence). The V end was cut by 1 base, the J end by 0 bases, with 7 bases between.

Concerning this clonotype itself: Germline and junction disagree at one end, which may indicate a read error. The chain is built from TRBV7-6 and TRBJ1-2, with D possibly being TRBD1 (6 bases). The CDR3 consists of 15 residues. Germline V gene sequence: CDR1 SGHVS, CDR2 FNYEAQ. This CDR3 is CASSLVDRSDNGCTF. The CDR3 DNA sequence: TGTGCCAGCAGCTTAGTGGACAGAAGTGATAATGGCTGCACCTTC.

The CDR3 sequence is CASSYSMGGVETQYF. In nucleotides, the CDR3 is TGTGCCAGCAGTTACTCGATGGGGGGCGTAGAGACCCAGTACTTC. V gene TRBV6-2 or TRBV6-3 combines with J gene TRBJ2-5; the D call may be TRBD1 or TRBD2 (6 bases each). Trimming cost V 0 bases and J 4 bases, with 12 bases left between them. The length of the CDR3 is 15 residues. In germline, CDR1 is MNHEY, CDR2 SVGEGT.

This clonotype was seen just once. The chain joins TRBV6-5 to TRBJ1-1, with D possibly matching TRBD1 (5 bases). Trimming cost V 3 bases and J 2 bases, with 16 bases left between them. The CDR3 runs to 16 residues. Germline CDR1 is MNHEY and CDR2 is SVGAGI. CDR3 loop: CASSYYSIGANTEAFF. The CDR3 nucleotides read TGTGCCAGCAGTTATTACTCGATAGGGGCTAACACTGAAGCTTTCTTT.

This clonotype has just one count. CDR3 nucleotide sequence: TGTGCCAGCAGTCCCAGGGTTAGTGGCTACACCTTC. Protein sequence: CASSPRVSGYTF. The chain has TRBV28 and TRBJ1-2; tentative D call: TRBD1 (5 bases). V dropped 5 bases and J dropped 7 bases, with 11 bases sitting between them. CDR3 length: 12 residues. Germline V gives CDR1 MDHEN, CDR2 SYDVKM.

The chain employs TRBV11-3 and TRBJ2-1; tentative D call: TRBD1 (5 bases). Germline V CDR1 and CDR2: SGHNT, YENEEA. Trimming left V 4 bases short and J 0 bases short, with 10 bases between. The CDR3 is made up of 15 amino acids. This chain's CDR3 is CASSSEGASYNEQFF. CDR3 sequence (DNA): TGTGCCAGCAGCTCGGAAGGGGCCTCCTACAATGAGCAGTTCTTC.

This clonotype has only a few counts. The chain links TRBV24-1 to TRBJ2-3; 7 positions match TRBD2. Germline V gene data show CDR1 as KGHDR and CDR2 as SFDVKD. The length of the CDR3 is 14 residues. Germline trimming cut 5 bases from V and 6 bases from J; bases unmatched to any gene: 7. The CDR3 is CATSAGGSQDTQYF. Written as DNA, the CDR3 is TGTGCCACCAGTGCGGGCGGGAGCCAGGATACGCAGTATTTT.

This clonotype appeared a few times. This chain links TRBV7-9 with TRBJ1-5; D is uncertain. Trimming stripped 1 base from V and 5 bases from J, with 6 bases between. Germline V gene sequence: CDR1 SEHNR, CDR2 FQNEAQ (reference sequence). The CDR3 totals 13 residues. Here the CDR3 reads CASSLEEDQPQHF. The DNA for the CDR3 is TGTGCCAGCAGCTTAGAGGAGGATCAGCCCCAGCATTTT. The variable domain in full, with the rest retrieved from reference TRBV7-9 and TRBJ1-5, is DTGVSQNPRHKITKRGQNVTFRCDPISEHNRLYWYRQTLGQGPEFLTYFQNEAQLEKSRLLSDRFSAERPKGSFSTLEIQRTEQGDSAMYLCASSLEEDQPQHFGDGTRLSIL.